This TCR beta chain derives from a study of T cell repertoires in cytomegalovirus infection. TCRdb reprocessed the reads via MiXCR and lists one record per CDR3 protein. The sample has under 95,000 distinct CDR3 sequences; under 4.5% are singletons. V lost 5 bases, J lost 6 bases, and 11 bases lay in between. Per the germline V gene, CDR1 is MDHEN and CDR2 is SYDVKM. The CDR3 extends over 12 amino acids. At least ten counts were recorded for this clonotype. Its antigen is as yet unknown. Overall study findings and caveats: HLA-C-restricted, CMV-specific TCR beta clonotypes were dominant ex vivo.

The J gene is TRBJ2-7, the V gene TRBV28; no clear D. The sequence came from a human donor in good health (CMV status not recorded). Some clones in this sample may be carry-over from other donors' samples. Sequenced sample: PBMCs. The CDR3 spells CASSPLGREQYF. CDR3 nucleotide sequence: TGTGCCAGCAGTCCTCTTGGGCGCGAGCAGTACTTC.